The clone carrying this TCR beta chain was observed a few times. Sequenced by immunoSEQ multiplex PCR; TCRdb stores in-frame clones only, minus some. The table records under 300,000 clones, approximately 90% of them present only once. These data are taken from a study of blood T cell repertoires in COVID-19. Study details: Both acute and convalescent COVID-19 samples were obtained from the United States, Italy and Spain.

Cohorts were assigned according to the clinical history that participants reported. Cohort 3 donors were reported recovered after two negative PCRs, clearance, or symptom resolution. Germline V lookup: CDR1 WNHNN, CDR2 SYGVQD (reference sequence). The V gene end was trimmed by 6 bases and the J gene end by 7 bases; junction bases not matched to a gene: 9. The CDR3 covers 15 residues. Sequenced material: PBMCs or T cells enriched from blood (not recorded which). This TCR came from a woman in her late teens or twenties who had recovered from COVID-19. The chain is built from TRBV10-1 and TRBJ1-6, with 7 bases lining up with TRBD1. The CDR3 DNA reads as TGCGCCAGCAGCCAAGGGACAGCAAAAAATTCACCCCTCCACTTT. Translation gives CASSQGTAKNSPLHF.